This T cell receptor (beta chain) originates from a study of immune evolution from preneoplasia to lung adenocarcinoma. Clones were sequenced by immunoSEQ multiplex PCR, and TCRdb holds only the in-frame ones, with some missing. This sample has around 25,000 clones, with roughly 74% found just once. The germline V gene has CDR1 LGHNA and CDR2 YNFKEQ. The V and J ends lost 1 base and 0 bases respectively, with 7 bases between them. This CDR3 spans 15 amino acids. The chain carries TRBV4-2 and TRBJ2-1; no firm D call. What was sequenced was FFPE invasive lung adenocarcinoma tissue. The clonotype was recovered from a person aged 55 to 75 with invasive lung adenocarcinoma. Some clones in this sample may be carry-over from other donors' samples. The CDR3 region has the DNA TGTGCCAGCAGCCAAGCTACAGACTCCTACAATGAGCAGTTCTTC. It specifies CASSQATDSYNEQFF.